The 18 T cell receptor beta chains listed next were all sequenced from one sample in a study of cytomegalovirus exposure and HLA in healthy donors. TCRdb's table, derived via immunoSEQ multiplex PCR, lists solely in-frame clones and lacks some. The table lists more than 45,000 clones, roughly nine tenths of them singletons. The sequencing input was PBMCs. The receptor source for this set is a woman aged 18-29 years in good health and CMV-seronegative.

The chain is built from TRBV19 and TRBJ2-7, with 14 bases matching TRBD2. The length of the CDR3 is 13 residues. Germline V lookup: CDR1 LNHDA, CDR2 SQIVND (reference sequence). With 4 bases clipped from V and 12 bases from J, the junction kept 5 bases outside the gene matches. The chain's CDR3 is CASSTGTSGSMYF. DNA for the CDR3: TGTGCCAGTAGTACCGGGACTAGCGGGAGCATGTACTTC.

A single count supports this clone. V and J are TRBV30 and TRBJ2-1; the D gene is possibly TRBD2 (6 bases). With 0 bases removed from V and 7 bases from J, the gap between germline ends came to 13 bases. The CDR3 sequence is 14 residues long. Per the germline V gene, CDR1 is GTSNPN and CDR2 is SVGIG (reference sequence). The CDR3 here is CAWSVGAGRNEQFF. The CDR3 DNA is TGTGCCTGGAGTGTAGGGGCGGGAAGGAATGAGCAGTTCTTC.

This clone was observed a handful of times. This rearrangement joins TRBV10-3 to TRBJ1-3; a weak D match, TRBD1 (6 bases). Germline V gene lookup returns CDR1 ENHRY and CDR2 SYGVKD. V was pared by 6 bases and J by 0 bases, with 12 bases between. The CDR3 covers 15 residues. CDR3 sequence reads: CAIRGDTSSGNTIYF. Written as DNA, the CDR3 is TGTGCCATCAGAGGGGACACTAGCTCTGGAAACACCATATATTTT.

In the case of this clone: The sample contains more than one DNA sequence encoding this CDR3. This rearrangement joins TRBV5-1 to TRBJ2-1; 7 bases are shared with TRBD1. V lost 4 bases and J lost 0; bases outside the gene matches: 4. This CDR3 comprises 15 residues. Germline CDR1 and CDR2: SGHRS and YFSETQ. The CDR3 DNA follows: TGCGCCAGCAGCCTGGGACAGAGCTCCTACAATGAGCAGTTCTTC. Protein product: CASSLGQSSYNEQFF.

The chain couples TRBV2 to TRBJ2-1, with D hard to call. The ends were cut back, 5 bases at V and 5 bases at J, with 16 bases in the middle. The CDR3 sequence is 15 residues long. Germline CDR1 and CDR2: SNHLY and FYNNEI. The CDR3 DNA sequence: TGTGCCAGCAGTACCCAACTAAACCGTGACAATGAGCAGTTCTTC. Its protein product is CASSTQLNRDNEQFF.

J is TRBJ1-3 and V is TRBV14; unclear D gene. Trimming took 8 bases from V and 0 from J, leaving 17 bases between them. Germline V CDR1 and CDR2: SGHDN, FVKESK. The CDR3 is made up of 16 amino acids. The CDR3 bases are TGTGCCAGCTCAAGGACCGGACTCAACTCTGGAAACACCATATATTTT. Its protein product is CASSRTGLNSGNTIYF.

This clone was counted a single time. The genes are TRBV28 and TRBJ2-7; 8 nucleotides line up with TRBD2. Germline V gene lookup returns CDR1 MDHEN and CDR2 SYDVKM. The CDR3 runs 13 residues. V was pared by 4 bases and J by 6 bases, with 5 bases of the junction left unmatched. The CDR3: CASSWTSPSEQYF. In DNA form, the CDR3 reads TGTGCCAGCAGTTGGACTAGCCCTTCCGAGCAGTACTTC.

The count of this clone is one. V usage is TRBV30 and J usage is TRBJ2-5; no reliable D call. Germline V gives CDR1 GTSNPN, CDR2 SVGIG (reference sequence). Deletions cut 2 bases from V and 4 bases from J, with 14 bases between. The CDR3 runs 14 residues. In DNA form, the CDR3 reads TGTGCCTGGAGTTTAGGTCAGACAAGAGAGACCCAGTACTTC. Protein product: CAWSLGQTRETQYF.

The chain employs TRBV7-6 and TRBJ1-1; possibly TRBD1 for D (5 bases). The CDR3 is made up of 13 amino acids. Looked up from germline, CDR1 is SGHVS and CDR2 is FNYEAQ. V lost 3 bases, J lost 8 bases, and 13 bases lay in between. CDR3 nucleotide sequence: TGTGCCAGCAGCTTTAGCCAGGGCCAGGAAGCTTTCTTT. It translates to CASSFSQGQEAFF.

The chain links TRBV10-3 to TRBJ1-3; D perhaps matches TRBD1 (5 bases). The CDR3 is 14 amino acids. V gave up 4 bases and J gave up 4 bases, with 11 bases separating them. Germline V CDR1 and CDR2: ENHRY, SYGVKD. CDR3 amino acids: CAISGQGTGNTIYF. The CDR3, as DNA: TGTGCCATCAGTGGCCAGGGTACAGGAAACACCATATATTTT.

The chain joins TRBV6-5 to TRBJ1-2; 7 positions match TRBD1. J lost 4 bases, V lost 7 bases, and 6 bases had no gene match. Per germline, CDR1 MNHEY and CDR2 SVGAGI. The CDR3 runs 13 residues. CDR3 loop: CASTNRGSYGYTF. CDR3 DNA: TGTGCCAGCACCAACAGGGGAAGCTATGGCTACACCTTC.

This clone came up once. The V gene is TRBV23-1, the J gene TRBJ2-3, with D maybe TRBD2 (5 bases). TRBV23-1 is treated as an ORF (open reading frame) with a function not yet certain. This CDR3 has 14 residues. V lost 2 bases, J lost 6 bases, and 12 bases lay in between. For the CDR3, the DNA is TGCGCCAGCAGTCAAGTATTAGCGAGGGATACGCAGTATTTT. It is translated as CASSQVLARDTQYF.

V usage is TRBV6-5 and J usage is TRBJ1-2; D remains ambiguous. The CDR3 is made up of 13 amino acids. The germline V and J ends were trimmed by 4 bases and 0 bases, with 6 bases remaining between them. Germline CDR1 is MNHEY and CDR2 is SVGAGI. The CDR3: CASSLDPNYGYTF. CDR3 nucleotides: TGTGCCAGCAGTTTAGATCCTAACTATGGCTACACCTTC.

The chain links TRBV30 to TRBJ1-2; the D is unclear. Germline loops: CDR1 GTSNPN, CDR2 SVGIG (reference sequence). Trimming cost V 1 base and J 2 bases, with 8 bases left between them. The length of the CDR3 is 13 residues. CDR3 sequence: CAWSARGNYGYTF. The CDR3 bases are TGTGCCTGGAGTGCCCGGGGAAACTATGGCTACACCTTC.

The V call is TRBV5-4, the J call TRBJ1-5; tentatively, D is TRBD1 (6 bases). The germline V gene encodes CDR1 SGHNT and CDR2 YYREEE (reference sequence). CDR3 length: 14 amino acids. Trimming took off 5 bases at V and 4 bases at J, with 13 bases between the two ends. CDR3 bases: TGTGCCAGCAGTAAGGGGGGGGAGAATCAGCCCCAGCATTTT. The encoded protein is CASSKGGENQPQHF.

The gene calls are TRBV19 and TRBJ2-7; 7 bases map to TRBD2. V shed 1 base and J 1 base; nucleotides not matched to a gene: 13. The CDR3 runs to 18 residues. The germline V gene has CDR1 LNHDA and CDR2 SQIVND (reference sequence). The CDR3 coding sequence is TGTGCCAGTAGTATAGTAGCAAGGGCTAGCGGACTATCCTACGAGCAGTACTTC. Residues: CASSIVARASGLSYEQYF.

The chain is built from TRBV30 and TRBJ1-4; the D is unclear. The length of the CDR3 is 12 residues. Looked up from germline, CDR1 is GTSNPN and CDR2 is SVGIG (reference sequence). The CDR3 DNA sequence: TGTGCTCCCCCGGGATATAATGAAAAACTGTTTTTT. Translating gives CAPPGYNEKLFF.

Turning to this clone: Other DNA sequences of this sample code for an identical CDR3. The J gene is TRBJ2-7, the V gene TRBV27; 7 bases fit TRBD1. The junction had 8 bases not matched to a gene; V was cut back by 6 bases and J by 6 bases. The CDR3 contains 13 residues. The germline CDR1 and CDR2 sequences are MNHEY and SMNVEV (reference sequence). This chain's CDR3 is CASSPGQPREQYF. CDR3 in DNA: TGTGCCAGCAGCCCGGGACAGCCTCGCGAGCAGTACTTC.